Below, 22 T cell receptor beta chains from the same sample are listed, as sequenced in a study of blood T cell repertoires in COVID-19. Clones were sequenced by immunoSEQ multiplex PCR, and TCRdb holds only the in-frame ones, with some missing. The profile shows roughly 190,000 clones, around 81% of them singletons. Sequencing input: peripheral blood. The receptors were sampled from a woman aged 40-49 years with COVID-19, enrolled during active disease.

The V and J genes are TRBV15 and TRBJ2-6; D possibly corresponds to TRBD1 (5 bases). V was cut by 4 bases and J by 7 bases, with 11 bases left in between. The CDR3 sequence is 14 residues long. Germline CDR1 is LNHNV and CDR2 is YYDKDF (reference sequence). The CDR3 sequence: CATSTGIGANVLTF. The CDR3 DNA is TGTGCCACCAGCACAGGGATAGGTGCCAACGTCCTGACTTTC.

The chain links TRBV28 to TRBJ1-1; a possible D gene is TRBD1 (5 bases). This CDR3 spans 14 amino acids. Germline V gene sequence: CDR1 MDHEN, CDR2 SYDVKM. The germline V and J ends were trimmed by 2 bases and 2 bases, with 9 bases remaining between them. The CDR3 DNA reads as TGTGCCAGCAGTTTACCAGACAGAAACACTGAAGCTTTCTTT. Translated: CASSLPDRNTEAFF.

This clone has at least ten counts. The chain uses TRBV2 and TRBJ2-1; 8 nucleotides match TRBD1. CDR1 SNHLY and CDR2 FYNNEI come from the germline V gene. V gave up 11 bases and J gave up 2 bases; unmatched junction bases: 5. The CDR3 is 13 amino acids. CDR3 nucleotide sequence: TGTGCCGGATCAGGGGGCGCCTACAATGAGCAGTTCTTC. Translation: CAGSGGAYNEQFF.

The CDR3 DNA sequence: TGTGCCAGCAGCGCAAGGGACAGGGGATCCGGGAACATTCAGTACTTC. This gives the protein CASSARDRGSGNIQYF. The gene calls are TRBV5-4 and TRBJ2-4; 10 positions agree with TRBD1. CDR1 and CDR2 (germline): SGHNT, YYREEE (reference sequence). V was clipped by 4 bases and J by 7 bases; unmatched bases: 11. The CDR3 sequence is 16 residues long.

Remarks on this clone: Within the sample, other DNA sequences also encode this same CDR3. The chain is built from TRBV9 and TRBJ2-4; TRBD2 might be the D (5 bases). Trimming pared 0 bases from V and 2 bases from J, leaving 9 bases between. The CDR3 is 15 amino acids. The germline CDR1 and CDR2 sequences are SGDLS and YYNGEE. The CDR3 reads CASSVGAGSKNIQYF. In DNA form, the CDR3 reads TGTGCCAGCAGCGTAGGGGCGGGCTCCAAAAACATTCAGTACTTC.

The chain employs TRBV4-1 and TRBJ1-1, with TRBD1 as a possible D gene (5 bases). V shed 3 bases and J shed 3 bases, with 8 bases lying between them. The germline CDR1 and CDR2 sequences are MGHRA and YSYEKL. The CDR3 loop spans 13 amino acids. CDR3 DNA: TGCGCCAGCAGCCATCCGGGGGACACTGAAGCTTTCTTT. Its translation is CASSHPGDTEAFF.

The chain employs TRBV7-9 and TRBJ2-3, with 12 bases that match TRBD2. The CDR3 runs 14 residues. With 6 bases clipped from V and 6 bases from J, the junction kept 4 bases outside the gene matches. The germline V gene has CDR1 SEHNR and CDR2 FQNEAQ (reference sequence). The CDR3 sequence is CASRTSGGVDTQYF. CDR3 DNA: TGTGCCAGCAGGACTAGCGGGGGCGTGGATACGCAGTATTTT. Combining the CDR3 with reference TRBV7-9 and TRBJ2-3 gives the whole variable domain DTGVSQNPRHKITKRGQNVTFRCDPISEHNRLYWYRQTLGQGPEFLTYFQNEAQLEKSRLLSDRFSAERPKGSFSTLEIQRTEQGDSAMYLCASRTSGGVDTQYFGPGTRLTVL.

This clone appeared a single time. The chain has TRBV28 and TRBJ2-1; no clear D gene. Trimming pared 4 bases from V and 1 base from J, leaving 5 bases between. The CDR3 extends over 13 amino acids. The germline V gene encodes CDR1 MDHEN and CDR2 SYDVKM. The CDR3 nucleotides are TGTGCCAGCAGTTCCAATTCCTACAATGAGCAGTTCTTC. Residues: CASSSNSYNEQFF.

This chain connects TRBV2 to TRBJ1-1; D possibly corresponds to TRBD1 (5 bases). The ends were cut back, 4 bases at V and 3 bases at J, with 15 bases in the middle. The CDR3 contains 15 residues. CDR1 SNHLY and CDR2 FYNNEI come from the germline V gene. CDR3 sequence (DNA): TGTGCCAGCAGTGGGTATGTACAGGTCGACACTGAAGCTTTCTTT. Translating gives CASSGYVQVDTEAFF.

This chain connects TRBV19 to TRBJ2-7; D not certain. The V end was cut by 3 bases, the J end by 2 bases, with 11 bases between. This CDR3 contains 14 residues. The V gene's germline CDR1 is LNHDA and CDR2 SQIVND (reference sequence). The CDR3 reads CASSINSIAYEQYF. In DNA form, the CDR3 reads TGTGCCAGTAGTATTAACAGTATAGCCTACGAGCAGTACTTC.

This CDR3 is CSVAGSTGSVEQYF. The CDR3 DNA reads as TGCAGCGTTGCAGGTTCCACGGGGTCGGTCGAGCAGTACTTC. The chain is built from TRBV29-1 and TRBJ2-7, with a weak D call TRBD2 (5 bases). The CDR3 is 14 residues long. V was clipped by 4 bases and J by 6 bases, with 19 bases between them. Germline-derived CDR1 and CDR2 are SQVTM and ANQGSEA.

The rearrangement links TRBV30 to TRBJ2-7; D remains ambiguous. The length of the CDR3 is 14 residues. Trimming cost V 4 bases and J 0 bases, with 13 bases left between them. Germline lookup yields CDR1 GTSNPN and CDR2 SVGIG (reference sequence). For the CDR3, the DNA is TGTGCCTGGAAGGCAGATACAGTCTCCTACGAGCAGTACTTC. Translating gives CAWKADTVSYEQYF.

The chain joins TRBV10-3 to TRBJ2-5; TRBD1 matches 9 bases. V shed 6 bases and J 3 bases; nucleotides not matched to a gene: 8. The CDR3 extends over 15 amino acids. Looked up from germline, CDR1 is ENHRY and CDR2 is SYGVKD. The CDR3 bases are TGTGCCATCAGCGCCTCACAGGGGGCCAAAGAGACCCAGTACTTC. This gives the protein CAISASQGAKETQYF.

The rearrangement uses TRBV7-9 and TRBJ2-5; perhaps TRBD1 as D (5 bases). Germline lookup yields CDR1 SEHNR and CDR2 FQNEAQ (reference sequence). Trimming cost V 3 bases and J 5 bases, with 16 bases left between them. The CDR3 contains 15 residues. The CDR3 sequence is CASSLLQGSRETQYF. CDR3 bases: TGTGCCAGCAGCTTGTTGCAGGGTTCCAGGGAGACCCAGTACTTC.

J is TRBJ2-5 and V is TRBV9; TRBD1 matches at 11 bases. The V and J ends lost 4 bases and 1 base, in that order; junction bases with no gene match: 12. The length of the CDR3 is 18 residues. The V gene's germline CDR1 is SGDLS and CDR2 YYNGEE. The CDR3 region is CASSPGQGASPPQETQYF. Written as DNA, the CDR3 is TGTGCCAGCAGCCCAGGACAGGGGGCATCTCCCCCCCAAGAGACCCAGTACTTC.

The V and J genes are TRBV9 and TRBJ1-2; D is uncertain. CDR3 length: 14 amino acids. Germline assignment: CDR1 SGDLS and CDR2 YYNGEE. Trimming shortened V by 0 bases and J by 5 bases, and 11 bases separated the two germline ends. CDR3 nucleotides: TGTGCCAGCAGCGTAGTACCAGCGGGGTATGGCTACACCTTC. It codes for CASSVVPAGYGYTF.

The gene calls are TRBV4-1 and TRBJ2-1, with 10 positions matching TRBD2. From germline, CDR1 is MGHRA and CDR2 YSYEKL. V was pared by 0 bases and J by 4 bases, with 6 bases of the junction left unmatched. The CDR3 extends over 17 amino acids. In nucleotides, the CDR3 is TGCGCCAGCAGCCAAGACCGCCTAGCGGGGGCTTACAATGAGCAGTTCTTC. Translated, it gives CASSQDRLAGAYNEQFF.

The chain carries TRBV5-4 and TRBJ1-2; maybe TRBD1 (5 bases). Germline V CDR1 and CDR2: SGHNT, YYREEE (reference sequence). Trimming took off 0 bases at V and 3 bases at J, with 9 bases between the two ends. This CDR3 comprises 14 residues. DNA for the CDR3: TGTGCCAGCAGCTTGGGAAACAGGTACTATGGCTACACCTTC. Its protein is CASSLGNRYYGYTF.

A single count supports this clone. The rearrangement links TRBV3-1 (or the pseudogene TRBV3-2) to TRBJ1-2; weak D call: TRBD1 (6 bases). With 1 base removed from V and 3 bases from J, the gap between germline ends came to 12 bases. This CDR3 region has 15 residues. The germline V gene has CDR1 LGHDT and CDR2 YNNKEL (reference sequence). CDR3 amino acids: CASSQAGRGYYGYTF. CDR3 nucleotides: TGTGCCAGCAGCCAAGCGGGCAGGGGATACTATGGCTACACCTTC.

This chain connects TRBV19 to TRBJ1-2, with D perhaps TRBD1 (6 bases). CDR1 and CDR2 from the germline V gene are LNHDA and SQIVND (reference sequence). The ends were cut back, 1 base at V and 8 bases at J, with 14 bases in the middle. The CDR3 contains 14 residues. The CDR3 nucleotides read TGTGCCAGTAGTATAGTGAAGGGGGTAGAGGGCTACACCTTC. This codes for CASSIVKGVEGYTF.

This chain links TRBV11-3 with TRBJ2-2; TRBD2 matches 9 bases. The CDR3 sequence is 15 residues long. J was trimmed by 1 base and V by 4 bases; bases with no gene match: 1. The germline V gene encodes CDR1 SGHNT and CDR2 YENEEA. The chain's CDR3 is CASSSTSGNTGELFF. In DNA, the CDR3 is TGTGCCAGCAGCTCGACTAGCGGGAACACCGGGGAGCTGTTTTTT.

CDR3: CASSLTGTSEAFF. CDR3 sequence (DNA): TGTGCCAGTAGTTTGACAGGGACTTCTGAAGCTTTCTTT. The J gene is TRBJ1-1, the V gene TRBV19; TRBD1 agrees at 7 bases. With 5 bases clipped from V and 6 bases from J, the junction kept 6 bases outside the gene matches. This CDR3 is built from 13 residues. Germline V gene sequence: CDR1 LNHDA, CDR2 SQIVND (reference sequence).